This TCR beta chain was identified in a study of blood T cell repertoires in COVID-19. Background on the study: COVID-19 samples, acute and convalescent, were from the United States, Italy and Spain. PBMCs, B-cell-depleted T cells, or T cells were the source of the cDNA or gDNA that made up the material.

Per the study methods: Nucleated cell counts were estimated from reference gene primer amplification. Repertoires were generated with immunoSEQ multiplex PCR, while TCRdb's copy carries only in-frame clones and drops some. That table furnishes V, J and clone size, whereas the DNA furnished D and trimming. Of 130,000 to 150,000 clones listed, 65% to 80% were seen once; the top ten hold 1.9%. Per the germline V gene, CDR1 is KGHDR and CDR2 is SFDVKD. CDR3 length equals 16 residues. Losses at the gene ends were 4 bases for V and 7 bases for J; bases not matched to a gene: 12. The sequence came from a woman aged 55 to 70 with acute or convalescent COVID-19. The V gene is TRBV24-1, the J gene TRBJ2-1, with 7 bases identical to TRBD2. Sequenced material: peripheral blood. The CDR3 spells CATSDRLAVLSNEQFF. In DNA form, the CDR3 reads TGTGCCACCAGTGACCGCCTAGCGGTCCTATCTAATGAGCAGTTCTTC.